This T cell receptor (beta chain) stems from a study of cytomegalovirus exposure and HLA in healthy donors. Between the trimmed V and J ends, which lost 8 bases and 6 bases, there was a span of 25 bases. Germline loops: CDR1 LNHDA, CDR2 SQIVND (reference sequence). The CDR3 is 16 amino acids. The primer mix had 60 Vbeta and 13 Jbeta primers. The protocol was immunoSEQ multiplex PCR, while the TCRdb copy is restricted to in-frame clones and leaves out a portion. The sample has 150,000 to 200,000 clones, 70% to 80% seen once. This TCR derives from a woman aged 40 to 55 in good health and CMV-seronegative. The rearrangement uses TRBV19 and TRBJ1-1; the D is unclear. The sample consisted of PBMCs. CDR3 amino acids: CASQSYVSSVGAEAFF. CDR3 bases: TGTGCCAGTCAATCGTACGTGTCCTCCGTCGGGGCTGAAGCTTTCTTT.